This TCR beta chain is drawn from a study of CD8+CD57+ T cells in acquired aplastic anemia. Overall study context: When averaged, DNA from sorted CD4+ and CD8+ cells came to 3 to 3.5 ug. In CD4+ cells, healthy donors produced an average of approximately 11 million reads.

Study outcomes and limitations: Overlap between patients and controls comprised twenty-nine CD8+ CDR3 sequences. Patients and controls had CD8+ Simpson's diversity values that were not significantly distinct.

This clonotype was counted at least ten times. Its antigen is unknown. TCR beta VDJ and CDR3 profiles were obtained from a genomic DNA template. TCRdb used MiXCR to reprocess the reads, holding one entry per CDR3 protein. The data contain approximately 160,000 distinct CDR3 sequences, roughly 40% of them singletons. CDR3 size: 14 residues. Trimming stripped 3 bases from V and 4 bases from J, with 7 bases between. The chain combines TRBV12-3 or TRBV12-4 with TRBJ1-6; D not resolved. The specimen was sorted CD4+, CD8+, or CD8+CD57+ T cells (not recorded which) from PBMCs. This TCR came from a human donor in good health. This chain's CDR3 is CASSLDFYNSPLHF. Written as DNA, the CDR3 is TGTGCCAGCAGTTTGGACTTTTATAATTCACCCCTCCACTTT.